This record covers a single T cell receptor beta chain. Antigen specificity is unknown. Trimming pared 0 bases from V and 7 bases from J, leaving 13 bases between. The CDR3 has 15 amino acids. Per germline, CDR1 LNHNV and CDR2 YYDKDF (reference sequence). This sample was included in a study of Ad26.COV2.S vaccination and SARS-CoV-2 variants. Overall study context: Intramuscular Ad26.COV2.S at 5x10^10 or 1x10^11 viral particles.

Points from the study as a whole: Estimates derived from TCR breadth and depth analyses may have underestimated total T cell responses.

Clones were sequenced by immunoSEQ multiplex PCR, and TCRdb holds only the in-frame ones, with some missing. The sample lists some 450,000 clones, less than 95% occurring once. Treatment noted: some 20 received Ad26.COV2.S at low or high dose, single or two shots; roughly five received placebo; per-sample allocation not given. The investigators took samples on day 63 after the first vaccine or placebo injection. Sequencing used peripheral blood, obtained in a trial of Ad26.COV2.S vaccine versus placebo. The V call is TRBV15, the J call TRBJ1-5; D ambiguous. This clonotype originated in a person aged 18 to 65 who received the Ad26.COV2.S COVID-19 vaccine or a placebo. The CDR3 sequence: CATSRDWTGWQPQHF. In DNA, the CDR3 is TGTGCCACCAGCAGAGATTGGACCGGGTGGCAGCCCCAGCATTTT. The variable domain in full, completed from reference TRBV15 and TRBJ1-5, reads DAMVIQNPRYQVTQFGKPVTLSCSQTLNHNVMYWYQQKSSQAPKLLFHYYDKDFNNEADTPDNFQSRRPNTSFCFLDIRSPGLGDTAMYLCATSRDWTGWQPQHFGDGTRLSIL.